These 5 T cell receptor beta chains were sequenced from one sample in a study of beta chain features in type 1 diabetes. The investigators reverse transcribed all of the isolated RNA, so they sequenced expressed TCRB transcripts. Using immunoSEQ multiplex PCR, the repertoire was profiled, and TCRdb retains in-frame clones only, with some absent. The table shows hundreds of thousands of clones, with roughly 12% occurring only once. Sequenced: naive CD4+ T cells from blood. The receptors come from a man between 18 and 35 years old in good health.

This clone was counted only a few times. This chain uses TRBV7-9 with TRBJ1-2; unclear D gene. With 2 bases removed from V and 8 bases from J, the gap between germline ends came to 9 bases. The CDR3 length is 12 residues. Germline CDR1 reads SEHNR; CDR2 reads FQNEAQ (reference sequence). The CDR3 nucleotides are TGTGCCAGCAGCTTACTCCCGGTCGGCTACACCTTC. Protein: CASSLLPVGYTF.

This clone turned up a few times. V and J are TRBV7-2 and TRBJ2-1, with 10 bases lining up with TRBD2. CDR1 is SGHTA and CDR2 is FQGNSA in the germline V gene. V lost 4 bases, J lost 10 bases, and 13 bases stayed unmatched. The CDR3 is made up of 16 amino acids. The CDR3 region has the DNA TGTGCCAGCAGCTCCGCCAGCGGGAGGGGGATCGTCGAGCAGTTCTTC. It encodes CASSSASGRGIVEQFF.

This clone turned up a few times. The chain combines TRBV6-5 with TRBJ2-7; TRBD1 matches at 11 bases. The J segment lost 4 bases and the V segment lost 2 bases, leaving 1 base of the junction unmatched. Germline V gives CDR1 MNHEY, CDR2 SVGAGI. This CDR3 has 14 residues. The CDR3 is CASSYGDRGYEQYF. The CDR3 coding sequence is TGTGCCAGCAGTTACGGGGACAGGGGGTACGAGCAGTACTTC.

This chain links TRBV6-5 with TRBJ2-3; 12 bases are shared with TRBD2. With V trimmed by 6 bases and J by 12 bases, 7 bases remained unmatched. Germline CDR1 reads MNHEY; CDR2 reads SVGAGI. The length of the CDR3 is 13 residues. The CDR3 DNA reads as TGTGCCAGCAGATCGACGACTAGCGGGGGACAGTATTTT. Encoded protein: CASRSTTSGGQYF.

This clone was recorded a few times. The chain couples TRBV7-3 to TRBJ2-3; D perhaps matches TRBD1 (6 bases). The CDR3 sequence is 15 residues long. CDR1 is SGHTA and CDR2 is FQGTGA in the germline V gene. V was shortened by 5 bases and J by 0 bases, with 12 bases between the two germline ends. The CDR3 protein is CASSPGQTSTDTQYF. The DNA of the CDR3 is TGTGCCAGCAGCCCCGGACAGACTAGCACAGATACGCAGTATTTT.